A selection of T cell receptor beta chains follows, all from one sample in a study of T cell responses to AZD1222 COVID-19 vaccine. Assay: immunoSEQ multiplex PCR; the TCRdb copy retains only in-frame clones and omits some. This sample has roughly 200,000 clones, with 90% to 95% found just once. The source material was peripheral blood, sampled 28 days after the second AZD1222 dose. The receptors were sampled from an adult who received the AZD1222 COVID-19 vaccine. CDR3s include the opening cysteine and the closing phenylalanine or tryptophan. D genes are given only for firm matches. The size of a clone is reported for some rows only, either as once, few or many, or as a class for expanded clones.

j_call d_call cdr3_length clone_size v_call cdr3_nt cdr3_aa
TRBJ1-2 TRBD1 16 once TRBV28 TGTGCCAGCAGTTTATATAGCCGACAGGGCGGGTATGGCTACACCTTC CASSLYSRQGGYGYTF
TRBJ2-2 . 12 once TRBV2 TGTGCCAGCAGTGAATTGGGTGGGGAGCTGTTTTTT CASSELGGELFF
TRBJ2-1 . 13 . TRBV7-3 TGTGCCAGCAGCCCAGACAGGCACAATGAGCAGTTCTTC CASSPDRHNEQFF
TRBJ1-6 . 17 . TRBV19 TGTGCCAGCAGCCAAAAGCCGGGACCCACTTTAGATTCACCCCTCCACTTT CASSQKPGPTLDSPLHF
TRBJ1-2 . 15 . TRBV28 TGTGCCAGCAGTTTATTTGGGGGATCGAAGGATGGCTACACCTTC CASSLFGGSKDGYTF
TRBJ1-2 . 11 . TRBV7-8 TGTGCCAGCAGCCCCGACCCTGGCTACACCTTC CASSPDPGYTF
TRBJ2-4 TRBD2 16 . TRBV28 TGTGCCAGCAGTTTAGGCGGGAGCTCAGCCAAAAACATTCAGTACTTC CASSLGGSSAKNIQYF
TRBJ2-1 . 16 . TRBV21-1 TGTGCCAGCACCGTTAGACAGGCGAGCTCCTACAATGAGCAGTTCTTC CASTVRQASSYNEQFF
TRBJ2-7 TRBD1 14 . TRBV7-9 TGTGCCAGCAGCTTAATGGACAGGGATGACGAGCAGTACTTC CASSLMDRDDEQYF
TRBJ2-7 TRBD2 15 . TRBV6-5 TGTGCCAGCAGTTACCGTGGGACTAGTCGGTACGAGCAGTACTTC CASSYRGTSRYEQYF
TRBJ1-2 TRBD1 14 . TRBV11-2 TGTGCCAGCAGCTCCTCCGGGACAGGGGTGGGCTACACCTTC CASSSSGTGVGYTF
TRBJ2-2 TRBD1 16 once TRBV11-3 TGTGCCAGCGGTAGAGGACAGGGGGCTGATACCGGGGAGCTGTTTTTT CASGRGQGADTGELFF
TRBJ1-1 . 16 few TRBV27 TGTGCCAGCCTAGAGTTGGGGGCCCTACAGAACACTGAAGCTTTCTTT CASLELGALQNTEAFF
TRBJ1-1 . 15 . TRBV4-2 TGTGCCAGCAGCCAAGCCACGGTGGGGGGGGCTGAAGCTTTCTTT CASSQATVGGAEAFF
TRBJ1-2 . 13 once TRBV30 TGTGCCTGGAGGGGCGGCAACTTCTATGGCTACACCTTC CAWRGGNFYGYTF
TRBJ2-1 TRBD2 16 . TRBV3-1/TRBV3-2 TGTGCCAGCAGCCATCCCGGGACTAGCGGCTACAATGAGCAGTTCTTC CASSHPGTSGYNEQFF
TRBJ2-1 . 12 . TRBV7-9 TGTGCCAGCAGTATTATAGGCGATGAGCAGTTCTTC CASSIIGDEQFF
TRBJ1-6 . 14 . TRBV7-9 TGTGCCAGCAGCTTAGGGAATTATAATTCACCCCTCCACTTT CASSLGNYNSPLHF
TRBJ1-5 . 18 . TRBV28 TGTGCCAGCAGTTCGGGCAGGGCCCCTTTTTATGTCGGTCAGCCCCAGCATTTT CASSSGRAPFYVGQPQHF
TRBJ1-1 . 15 . TRBV5-1 TGCGCCAGCAGCTTGGCCGAGGCAGGGAGGGATGAAGCTTTCTTT CASSLAEAGRDEAFF
TRBJ2-7 . 18 . TRBV28 TGTGCCAGCAGTTTAGCACTGGCAGGGACCCGGAGGGCCCACGAGCAGTACTTC CASSLALAGTRRAHEQYF
TRBJ1-5 . 15 few TRBV19 TGTGCCAGTGCAGGCGGCAGGGAAGGTGGTCAGCCCCAGCATTTT CASAGGREGGQPQHF
TRBJ1-3 TRBD1 15 once TRBV5-1 TGCGCCAGCAGCTTGTCAGGGGGTGGTGGAAACACCATATATTTT CASSLSGGGGNTIYF
TRBJ2-7 TRBD1 17 . TRBV7-9 TGTGCCAGCAGCTTAGTCGCCGGACAGGGGATAGGGTACGAGCAGTACTTC CASSLVAGQGIGYEQYF
TRBJ1-6 . 13 . TRBV27 TGTGCCAGCAGTCCTACAAATAATTCACCCCTCCACTTT CASSPTNNSPLHF
TRBJ2-7 TRBD2 15 . TRBV5-5 TGTGCCAGCAGGCCTACTAGCGGGACGACCTACGAGCAGTACTTC CASRPTSGTTYEQYF
TRBJ2-1 TRBD2 15 . TRBV2 TGTGCCAGCAGTGGGAGACTAGCGGGATACAATGAGCAGTTCTTC CASSGRLAGYNEQFF
TRBJ1-5 . 17 . TRBV19 TGTGCCAGTAGTATACGGGCGGGATCATTCTGGGATCAGCCCCAGCATTTT CASSIRAGSFWDQPQHF
TRBJ2-7 TRBD1 14 . TRBV3-1/TRBV3-2 TGTGCCAGCAGCCAAAGGGGACAGGGGCTGGAGCAGTACTTC CASSQRGQGLEQYF
TRBJ2-5 TRBD2 16 once TRBV15 TGTGCCACCAGCAGAGATGTAAGCGGGGGCCCGGAGACCCAGTACTTC CATSRDVSGGPETQYF
TRBJ2-3 TRBD2 15 . TRBV6-4 TGTGCCAGCAGTGACTCGAGCGGGAAAAGAGATACGCAGTATTTT CASSDSSGKRDTQYF
TRBJ2-3 TRBD1 17 . TRBV5-1 TGCGCCAGCAGTCCGGGACAGGGGATCTCTAGCACAGATACGCAGTATTTT CASSPGQGISSTDTQYF
TRBJ2-7 . 13 . TRBV2 TGTGCCAGCGGAAGTGACAGGTTCTACGAGCAGTACTTC CASGSDRFYEQYF
TRBJ2-2 . 13 few TRBV18 TGTGCCAGCTCAGCCGCCCGCACCGGGGAGCTGTTTTTT CASSAARTGELFF
TRBJ2-4 TRBD1 19 . TRBV6-2/TRBV6-3 TGTGCCAGCAGTTACTCGAGCAGGGGGCGAGTGGGAGCCAAAAACATTCAGTACTTC CASSYSSRGRVGAKNIQYF
TRBJ2-1 . 15 . TRBV6-1 TGTGCCAGCAGTGACAGGGACACTACCTACAATGAGCAGTTCTTC CASSDRDTTYNEQFF
TRBJ2-5 TRBD1 14 . TRBV27 TGTGCCAGCAGCCCCGGGACAGGGAAAGAGACCCAGTACTTC CASSPGTGKETQYF
TRBJ1-5 TRBD1 13 . TRBV24-1 TGTGCCACCAGTGATTCGTCAGGGGGGCCCCAGCATTTT CATSDSSGGPQHF
TRBJ1-6 . 19 . TRBV27 TGTGCCAGCAGTCGCCCAGAGGGACACCGAAACCCGTGGAATTCACCCCTCCACTTT CASSRPEGHRNPWNSPLHF
TRBJ1-5 . 13 . TRBV24-1 TGTGCCACCAGTCAGGTAGGCAATCAGCCCCAGCATTTT CATSQVGNQPQHF
TRBJ2-3 . 15 . TRBV28 TGTGCCAGCAGTTTAGCTCTAGTTATCACAGATACGCAGTATTTT CASSLALVITDTQYF
TRBJ2-3 TRBD2 11 . TRBV24-1 TGTGCCACCGGACTAGCAGATACGCAGTATTTT CATGLADTQYF
TRBJ2-1 TRBD2 14 . TRBV11-3 TGTGCCAGCCGAGCGGGAGGGAATTACAATGAGCAGTTCTTC CASRAGGNYNEQFF
TRBJ1-3 TRBD1 15 . TRBV7-9 TGTGCCAGCAGCGACAGTACAGGGGTTGGAAACACCATATATTTT CASSDSTGVGNTIYF
TRBJ2-1 TRBD1 14 . TRBV6-4 TGTGCCAGCAGTGGGGACAGCTCCTACAATGAGCAGTTCTTC CASSGDSSYNEQFF
TRBJ2-7 TRBD2 13 . TRBV6-5 TGTGCCAGCAGTACCAGCGGGAGCTACGAGCAGTACTTC CASSTSGSYEQYF
TRBJ1-2 . 15 . TRBV4-2 TGTGCCAGCAGCCCTTCATCGAGGGGGAACTATGGCTACACCTTC CASSPSSRGNYGYTF
TRBJ2-7 . 14 . TRBV6-6 TGTGCCAGCAGAACCCGGGACGGCTCCTACGAGCAGTACTTC CASRTRDGSYEQYF
TRBJ1-5 . 15 . TRBV7-8 TGTGCCAGCAGCTTAGCGGGACGGAACAATCAGCCCCAGCATTTT CASSLAGRNNQPQHF
TRBJ2-1 TRBD2 15 . TRBV14 TGTGCCAGCAGCCAATATTCTAGCGGGAGAGGGGAGCAGTTCTTC CASSQYSSGRGEQFF
TRBJ2-2 TRBD2 16 . TRBV19 TGTGCCAGTAGGCAGCCCGGAGCGGGAAAAACCGGGGAGCTGTTTTTT CASRQPGAGKTGELFF
TRBJ1-1 . 12 . TRBV2 TGTGCCAGCAAGGTGGAGAACACTGAAGCTTTCTTT CASKVENTEAFF
TRBJ1-4 . 13 . TRBV6-4 TGTGCCAGCACCGGAACAACTAATGAAAAACTGTTTTTT CASTGTTNEKLFF
TRBJ2-5 . 13 . TRBV4-1 TGCGCCAGCTTGAAGATATTCCAAGAGACCCAGTACTTC CASLKIFQETQYF
TRBJ2-5 . 15 . TRBV7-2 TGTGCCAGCAGCATACGCTTTAGCGGAGGGGAGACCCAGTACTTC CASSIRFSGGETQYF
TRBJ2-3 . 13 . TRBV7-3 TGTGCCAGCAGCTCCCAAGGTACAGATACGCAGTATTTT CASSSQGTDTQYF
TRBJ2-2 . 17 . TRBV13 TGTGCCAGCAGCTTACGGGGGTGGGGCAGGATCACCGGGGAGCTGTTTTTT CASSLRGWGRITGELFF
TRBJ1-2 . 13 . TRBV18 TGTGCCAGCTCACCGACCGGGGCGGATGGCTACACCTTC CASSPTGADGYTF